These T cell receptor beta chains were read from a single sample in a study of blood T cell repertoires in COVID-19. Here immunoSEQ multiplex PCR was the method, and the copy in TCRdb shows in-frame clones only, minus some. The table shows 300,000 or so clones, with about 83% occurring only once. What was sequenced was peripheral blood. The origin of the receptors is a woman aged 45-60 years with acute or convalescent COVID-19. Each CDR3 is given with its conserved first and last residue. D genes are given only for firm matches. Some rows have no size entry. The others give once, few or many, or a class for an expanded clone.

cdr3_length j_call d_call clone_size v_call cdr3_nt cdr3_aa
15 TRBJ2-1 TRBD2 NA TRBV2 TGTGCCAGCAGTGGCGGGGGAAACTCCTACAATGAGCAGTTCTTC CASSGGGNSYNEQFF
19 TRBJ1-2 NA NA TRBV28 TGTGCCAGCAGTTTTAATCGGAGGACAGCAGGGTACCGTTCCTATGGCTACACCTTC CASSFNRRTAGYRSYGYTF
17 TRBJ2-1 TRBD2 NA TRBV11-3 TGTGCCAGCAGCTTAGGGGGGACTAGCGGCTCCTACAATGAGCAGTTCTTC CASSLGGTSGSYNEQFF
14 TRBJ1-1 TRBD1 NA TRBV5-1 TGCGCCAGCAGCTCTGACTCGACAGGGGGTGAAGCTTTCTTT CASSSDSTGGEAFF
14 TRBJ2-2 NA NA TRBV9 TGTGCCAGCAGCGGGGGCCGGGGGTCCGGGGAGCTGTTTTTT CASSGGRGSGELFF
15 TRBJ1-6 TRBD1 NA TRBV5-4 TGTGCCAGCAGCCAGAAGACAGGGATCTCTTCACCCCTCCACTTT CASSQKTGISSPLHF
16 TRBJ2-7 TRBD2 NA TRBV5-1 TGCGCCAGCAGTCAGCCAGGACTAGCGGGGGGCTACGAGCAGTACTTC CASSQPGLAGGYEQYF
14 TRBJ1-5 TRBD1 NA TRBV19 TGTGCCAGTAGCGGGACAGTGAGCAATCAGCCCCAGCATTTT CASSGTVSNQPQHF
14 TRBJ2-7 NA NA TRBV7-9 TGTGCCAGCAGCTTAGCAGGGAGCTCCTACGAGCAGTACTTC CASSLAGSSYEQYF
13 TRBJ2-1 NA NA TRBV28 TGTGCCAGCAGCCCCACCGGGATTAGCGGGCAGTTCTTC CASSPTGISGQFF
13 TRBJ1-3 TRBD1 NA TRBV9 TGTGCCAGCAGCGTAGAAGGGACAGGGGCCCAATATTTT CASSVEGTGAQYF
15 TRBJ2-2 TRBD1 NA TRBV2 TGTGCCAGCAGTCCTCAGGGGGCGGTCACCGGGGAGCTGTTTTTT CASSPQGAVTGELFF
15 TRBJ1-1 TRBD1 NA TRBV2 TGTGCCAGCAGTGAAGAAGGGGGCAGAAGGGCTGAAGCTTTCTTT CASSEEGGRRAEAFF
14 TRBJ2-1 NA NA TRBV9 TGTGCCAGCAGCGTAGTCGCAGGGATGGGGGAGCAGTTCTTC CASSVVAGMGEQFF
13 TRBJ2-2 NA few TRBV27 TGTGCCAGCAGTTTAATTATCCCCGGGGAGCTGTTTTTT CASSLIIPGELFF
14 TRBJ2-1 NA NA TRBV24-1 TGTGCCACCAGTGAGGATAACAGGGACCGTGAGCAGTTCTTC CATSEDNRDREQFF
15 TRBJ2-1 NA NA TRBV5-1 TGCGCCAGCAGCTTGTCGGACAGTTCCTACAATGAGCAGTTCTTC CASSLSDSSYNEQFF
14 TRBJ2-7 NA once TRBV20-1 TGCAGTGCTAGTTCGCCGGAGAACTCCTACGAGCAGTACTTC CSASSPENSYEQYF
13 TRBJ1-2 NA NA TRBV23-1 TGCGCCAGCAGTCAATCGACAGGACCAAGCTACACCTTC CASSQSTGPSYTF
13 TRBJ1-5 TRBD1 NA TRBV9 TGTGCCAGCAGCGGGACAGGGCTTCAGCCCCAGCATTTT CASSGTGLQPQHF
19 TRBJ2-7 TRBD2 NA TRBV10-2 TGCGCCAGCCTCTGGCCCGGACTAGCGGGGGAGGAGGGTTGGTGCGAGCAGTACTTC CASLWPGLAGEEGWCEQYF
14 TRBJ2-5 TRBD2 NA TRBV7-9 TGTGCCAGCAGCTTAAGGGCGGGAGTAGAGACCCAGTACTTC CASSLRAGVETQYF